The sample holds many counts of the clone carrying this TCR beta chain. Its antigen is unidentified. The source of the sample is a study of response to subunit inactivated influenza vaccine. One entry per CDR3 protein results from TCRdb running MiXCR on the RT-PCR reads. The sample lists more than 200,000 distinct CDR3 sequences; 10% to 15% were seen once. Germline-derived CDR1 and CDR2 are SGHDN and FVKESK. V shed 7 bases and J shed 2 bases, with 18 bases lying between them. There are 15 residues in the CDR3. Whole-study results and caveats: It was suggested by the authors that few new T cells are recruited by each seasonal influenza vaccination.

Sequenced material: non-naive T cells sorted from PBMCs, taken about 14 days before vaccination. V is TRBV14 and J is TRBJ2-7, with TRBD2 as a possible D gene (8 bases). The sequence derives from a man aged 45-65 years who received an inactivated influenza vaccine. CDR3 sequence: CASTTGGDSTYEQYF. The CDR3 nucleotides read TGTGCCAGCACCACCGGGGGGGACAGCACCTACGAGCAGTACTTC.